This T cell receptor beta chain was retrieved from a study of T cells after posttransplantation cyclophosphamide. A marrow graft followed busulfan-fludarabine conditioning, with cyclophosphamide on days +3 and +4. The V end was cut by 2 bases, the J end by 8 bases, with 15 bases between. Per the germline V gene, CDR1 is GTSNPN and CDR2 is SVGIG (reference sequence). This CDR3 has 14 amino acids. The data were produced by immunoSEQ multiplex PCR, yet TCRdb's version contains in-frame clones alone and is incomplete. The sample contains approximately 7,100 clones, none of them singletons. This clone occurred many times.

The sample consisted of PBMCs, taken 94 days after allogeneic stem cell transplant with posttransplant cyclophosphamide. The clonotype originates from a female patient aged 60 to 70 who received an allogeneic stem cell transplant from an unrelated donor, was CMV-positive, and had acute GVHD only. These T cells may partly come from the graft donor. The chain combines TRBV30 with TRBJ1-4, with TRBD1 as a possible D gene (6 bases). The CDR3 nucleotides are TGTGCCTGGAGTTGGGGCAGGGGCGAGGAAAAACTGTTTTTT. The encoded protein is CAWSWGRGEEKLFF.